The present T cell receptor (beta chain) was sequenced within a study of Tregs in tolerant kidney transplant recipients. General observations from the study: The most relevant donor-specific Treg TCRbeta repertoire apparently came from expansion with activated donor B cells.

Unstimulated regulatory T cells (CD4+CD25+CD127-), CD4+CD25- non-regulatory cells, CD4 and CD8 cells were FACS-sorted from thawed PBMCs. The protocol was immunoSEQ multiplex PCR, while the TCRdb copy is restricted to in-frame clones and leaves out a portion. The sample carries roughly 250,000 clones, about 80% recorded once. Comment on this clone: Its target is not known.

The V gene's germline CDR1 is SNHLY and CDR2 FYNNEI. Trimming shortened V by 4 bases and J by 0 bases, and 10 bases separated the two germline ends. CDR3 length: 15 residues. The origin of this receptor is a human donor in good health. The sample consisted of CD4+ T cells from blood. The chain combines TRBV2 with TRBJ2-1; D gene ambiguous. For the CDR3, the DNA is TGTGCCAGCAGTGCTACACTTAGCTCCTACAATGAGCAGTTCTTC. This translates into CASSATLSSYNEQFF.